What follows describes a single T cell receptor beta chain. V gave up 0 bases and J gave up 10 bases, with 17 bases separating them. Looked up from germline, CDR1 is SGHDN and CDR2 is FVKESK. This CDR3 is 15 amino acids long. The data stem from a study of blood T cell repertoires in COVID-19. The Seattle patients joined while their infection was active and were tracked longitudinally afterward. In the original analysis: It was from reference gene primer amplification that nucleated cell counts were estimated. The data were produced by immunoSEQ multiplex PCR, yet TCRdb's version contains in-frame clones alone and is incomplete. That table is the source of V, J and clone size, and D and trimming were worked out from the DNA. The repertoire holds about 350,000 clones, around 90% seen once, with just under 4% in the top ten.

This chain links TRBV14 with TRBJ2-3; no clear D. The receptor was derived from a woman aged 55-69 years with COVID-19, enrolled during active disease. Sequencing was done on a sample of peripheral blood. The CDR3 DNA sequence: TGTGCCAGCAGCCAAGAAGGCCAAGGTGGTAGCCCGCAGTATTTT. The encoded protein is CASSQEGQGGSPQYF. The whole variable domain, filled in from reference TRBV14 and TRBJ2-3, reads EAGVTQFPSHSVIEKGQTVTLRCDPISGHDNLYWYRRVMGKEIKFLLHFVKESKQDESGMPNNRFLAERTGGTYSTLKVQPAELEDSGVYFCASSQEGQGGSPQYFGPGTRLTVL.